This TCR beta chain was observed in a study of blood T cell repertoires in COVID-19. About the research overall: The analysed material was cDNA or gDNA that came from T cells, B-cell-depleted T cells, or PBMCs.

Original processing methods: Estimation of nucleated cell counts was performed using reference gene primer amplification. The assay was immunoSEQ multiplex PCR, and TCRdb's table has in-frame clones only and misses some. Clone size and the V and J calls come from that table; the DNA yielded D and trimming. The sample consists of 100,000 to 150,000 clones, around 89% of them appearing once. The junction had 3 bases not matched to a gene; V was cut back by 4 bases and J by 0 bases. The CDR3 covers 15 residues. Per the germline V gene, CDR1 is SGHRS and CDR2 is YFSETQ. The sequence was collected from a man in his fifties with active or convalescent COVID-19. Source material: peripheral blood. The chain employs TRBV5-1 and TRBJ2-5; 10 nucleotides agree with TRBD2. This CDR3 reads CASSSGTSDQETQYF. In nucleotides, the CDR3 is TGCGCCAGCAGCAGTGGGACTAGCGACCAAGAGACCCAGTACTTC.